This passage covers 4 T cell receptor beta chains from one sample sequenced in a study of shared clonotypes between healthy human individuals. The repertoire was sequenced with immunoSEQ multiplex PCR; TCRdb's copy has only in-frame clones and lacks some. This repertoire shows over a million clones, roughly 97% found once; its top ten account for more than 0.9%. Sample: naive CD4+ T cells sorted from blood. Subset in this sample: CD45RA+ positively selected. The source is a man aged 30-40 years in good health.

The CDR3 region has the DNA TGTGCCAGCAGCAAGAGGACAGACCAAGAGACCCAGTACTTC. This encodes CASSKRTDQETQYF. V is TRBV5-5 and J is TRBJ2-5, with a tentative D call TRBD1 (6 bases). V gave up 4 bases and J gave up 0 bases, with 10 bases separating them. This CDR3 has 14 amino acids. Germline V gene sequence: CDR1 SGHKS, CDR2 YYEKEE (reference sequence).

This chain joins TRBV19 and TRBJ2-2; TRBD1 matches at 9 bases. The CDR3 consists of 17 residues. The V segment lost 5 bases and the J segment 7 bases; nucleotides outside the gene matches: 14. Germline CDR1 and CDR2: LNHDA and SQIVND (reference sequence). CDR3 amino acids: CASSPRTGAYSGGELFF. DNA of the CDR3: TGTGCCAGTAGTCCTAGGACAGGGGCTTATAGTGGCGGGGAGCTGTTTTTT.

As regards this clone: Other DNA sequences in this sample translate to the same CDR3. The chain recombines TRBV7-9 with TRBJ1-1; no definite D call. Germline V CDR1 and CDR2: SEHNR, FQNEAQ (reference sequence). V was cut by 5 bases and J by 7 bases, with 8 bases left in between. CDR3 length: 11 amino acids. The DNA of the CDR3 is TGTGCCAGCAGCCTCGTGGGTGAAGCTTTCTTT. Translating gives CASSLVGEAFF.

The rearrangement joins TRBV5-1 to TRBJ1-3; D is unresolved. CDR1 is SGHRS, CDR2 YFSETQ, per germline. The CDR3 sequence is 13 residues long. Trimming cost V 6 bases and J 0 bases, with 7 bases left between them. The CDR3 coding sequence is TGCGCCAGCACTCCGAACTCTGGAAACACCATATATTTT. It translates to CASTPNSGNTIYF.